Following are 2 T cell receptor beta chains from one sample sequenced in a study of blood T cell repertoires in COVID-19. The data were produced by immunoSEQ multiplex PCR, yet TCRdb's version contains in-frame clones alone and is incomplete. Among around 120,000 clones, roughly nine tenths were seen once, and the ten largest hold more than 3%. Sequencing was performed on peripheral blood. The source is a man aged 45 to 65 with active COVID-19.

The chain employs TRBV5-8 and TRBJ1-3, with D unresolved. The CDR3 runs 15 residues. Germline CDR1 is SGHTS and CDR2 is YDEGEE. V lost 4 bases, J lost 2 bases, and 13 bases lay in between. The CDR3, as DNA: TGTGCCAGCAGCCGCCCCCCAGAGGCTGGAAACACCATATATTTT. Its translation is CASSRPPEAGNTIYF.

The gene calls are TRBV7-2 and TRBJ2-3; D may be TRBD2 (5 bases). The CDR3 sequence is 15 residues long. CDR1 and CDR2 from the germline V gene are SGHTA and FQGNSA. The V and J ends lost 6 bases and 5 bases respectively, with 18 bases between them. In DNA, the CDR3 is TGTGCCAGCAGTTCTATTTCGGTGAGCGGAGATACGCAGTATTTT. Translated: CASSSISVSGDTQYF.